One sample yielded the 18 T cell receptor beta chains listed below, sequenced in a study of tumor-infiltrating lymphocytes in primary liver carcinoma (dated by TCRdb to the late 2010s). TRIzol reagent was used to extract blood RNA from unsorted whole blood, while the DNeasy Blood & Tissue kit provided the germline DNA. Sequencing used an Illumina HiSeq 2500. Using a constant-region primer and ProtoScript II reverse transcriptase, TCRbeta-specific cDNA was reverse-transcribed from around 500 ng total RNA. The TCRbeta libraries were prepared through three rounds of nested multiplex PCR following a slightly modified ARM-PCR procedure. Each of the first two PCR rounds ran for about 11 cycles using multiplex TRBV1-TRBV30 forward primers together with a Cbeta reverse primer. The raw public reads went through TCRdb reprocessing: fastp at Q25, MiXCR clone calling, in-frame beta chains kept. Rows with a matching CDR3 protein are joined into one entry that keeps the most common DNA and genes. The sample table lists about 330,000 distinct CDR3 sequences, almost 65% of them with a count of one. Of the sample, about 6.3% falls within the top ten clones.

Sequences were obtained from peripheral blood. The source is a man aged 40-50 years with primary liver carcinoma and hepatitis B virus infection.

Notes on this clonotype: One end of the junction fails to match germline, which may point to a read error. The chain has TRBV11-2 and TRBJ2-5; possibly TRBD2 for D (5 bases). This CDR3 is built from 15 residues. The V gene's germline CDR1 is SGHAT and CDR2 FQNNGV. For the CDR3, the DNA is TGTGCCGGCAGCAGACGGGAATCTATACCGGAGACCAAGTACTTC. Protein: CAGSRRESIPETKYF.

In this sample, this clonotype turned up a few times. This chain uses TRBV4-1 with TRBJ2-1, with D possibly matching TRBD1 (6 bases). The CDR3 extends over 13 amino acids. Germline V gene data show CDR1 as MGHRA and CDR2 as YSYEKL. The germline V and J ends were trimmed by 1 base and 8 bases, with 9 bases remaining between them. The chain's CDR3 is CASSQVTGDEQFF. In DNA form, the CDR3 reads TGCGCCAGCAGCCAAGTGACAGGAGATGAGCAGTTCTTC.

Ten or more counts support this clonotype. This chain links TRBV12-3 or TRBV12-4 with TRBJ1-5; weak D call: TRBD1 (6 bases). This CDR3 is 14 amino acids long. V lost 6 bases, J lost 1 base, and 10 bases lay in between. The CDR3 region has the DNA TGTGCCAGCAGCCGTGGACAGAGCAATCAGCCCCAGCATTTT. Translated: CASSRGQSNQPQHF.

As regards this clonotype: Mismatch with germline at one junction end may stem from a read error. This chain connects TRBV7-8 to TRBJ2-7, with D hard to call. The CDR3 runs 17 residues. CDR1 is SGHVS and CDR2 is FQNEAQ in the germline V gene. CDR3 nucleotides: TGTGTCAGCAGCTTAACCGCACCTGAAGGGATACGCTACGAGCAGTACTTC. It encodes CVSSLTAPEGIRYEQYF.

On this clonotype itself: A read error may produce the germline difference seen at one junction end. The chain is built from TRBV6-2 or TRBV6-3 and TRBJ1-2; D remains unclear. The CDR3 has 15 amino acids. Germline lookup yields CDR1 MNHEY and CDR2 SVGEGT. CDR3 nucleotide sequence: TGTGCCAGTAGGACGTGTTACCTTATGAACTATGACTACACCTTC. Its translation: CASRTCYLMNYDYTF.

In regard to this clonotype: One end of the junction fails to match germline, which may point to a read error. This rearrangement joins TRBV7-8 to TRBJ1-2, with D tentatively TRBD1 (6 bases). Germline CDR1 SGHVS, CDR2 FQNEAQ. This CDR3 is 15 amino acids long. CDR3 DNA: TGTGCCAGCAGCCCTAGGGACATGGGGCTTTTAGGCTACGCCTTC. Translated, it gives CASSPRDMGLLGYAF.

The table lists this clonotype with many counts. The chain uses TRBV29-1 and TRBJ1-1; D is unclear. The CDR3 has 14 amino acids. Looked up from germline, CDR1 is SQVTM and CDR2 is ANQGSEA. V lost 1 base and J 1 base, leaving 10 bases between the germline ends. The CDR3 DNA follows: TGCAGCGTTGAAGGGCGTGGTAGGAACACTGAAGCTTTCTTT. This codes for CSVEGRGRNTEAFF. The full variable domain, its missing parts supplied by reference TRBV29-1 and TRBJ1-1, is SAVISQKPSRDICQRGTSLTIQCQVDSQVTMMFWYRQQPGQSLTLIATANQGSEATYESGFVIDKFPISRPNLTFSTLTVSNMSPEDSSIYLCSVEGRGRNTEAFFGQGTRLTVV.

This sequence joins TRBV4-1 and TRBJ2-2; D call uncertain. This CDR3 spans 15 amino acids. Germline lookup yields CDR1 MGHRA and CDR2 YSYEKL. V was cut by 0 bases and J by 9 bases, with 14 bases left in between. The CDR3 DNA is TGCGCCAGCAGCCAAGATAATGGGGTTTACAGGGAGCTGTTTTTT. Translating gives CASSQDNGVYRELFF.

This clonotype was counted only a few times. At one of its ends the junction is not consistent with the germline gene, which may arise from a read error. The J gene is TRBJ1-1, the V gene TRBV5-1; tentative D call: TRBD1 (6 bases). The CDR3 sequence is 13 residues long. In germline, CDR1 is SGHRS, CDR2 YFSETQ. The CDR3 here is CASSQGRMTEAFF. The DNA for the CDR3 is TGTGCCAGCAGCCAGGGGCGAATGACTGAAGCTTTCTTT.

This clonotype was seen a few times. A clone one base away is much larger, so this may be a read error. This sequence joins TRBV6-6 and TRBJ2-7; weak D call: TRBD2 (5 bases). CDR1 and CDR2 (germline): MNHNY, SVGAGI (reference sequence). The germline V and J ends were trimmed by 6 bases and 5 bases, with 17 bases remaining between them. The CDR3 consists of 14 residues. The CDR3: CASSSGIPEDEQYF. In DNA, the CDR3 is TGTGCCAGCAGCTCCGGAATCCCGGAGGACGAGCAGTACTTC.

A word on this clonotype: Sequence at one end of the junction differs from germline and may be a read error. The chain employs TRBV6-1 and TRBJ2-1; the match to TRBD2 covers 13 bases. The CDR3 loop spans 15 amino acids. Germline lookup yields CDR1 MNHNS and CDR2 SASEGT. For the CDR3, the DNA is TGTGTCAGCAGAACTAGCGGGAGGGACTACAATGAGCAGTTCTTC. Amino acid sequence: CVSRTSGRDYNEQFF.

This clonotype was detected many times. The chain is built from TRBV4-2 and TRBJ2-3, with D perhaps TRBD1 (6 bases). Between the trimmed V and J ends, which lost 2 bases and 1 base, there was a span of 10 bases. Germline CDR1 and CDR2: LGHNA and YNFKEQ. CDR3 length: 15 residues. This CDR3 is CASSQTGQGTDTQYF. CDR3 in DNA: TGTGCCAGCAGCCAAACAGGGCAAGGCACAGATACGCAGTATTTT.

This clonotype was observed a few times. The germline gene is not matched at one end of the junction; a read error may be the cause. DNA of the CDR3: TGTGCCAGTAGTGGGCCGGGACAGGGAAACTATGGCCACACCTTC. This gives the protein CASSGPGQGNYGHTF. The chain carries TRBV6-6 and TRBJ1-2, with TRBD1 matching over 9 bases. CDR3 length: 15 amino acids. Germline CDR1 and CDR2: MNHNY and SVGAGI (reference sequence).

Comment on this clonotype: With a much larger clone just one base away, this may be a read error. This chain joins TRBV4-2 and TRBJ1-2; D might be TRBD1 (5 bases). Trimming removed 2 bases from V and 7 bases from J, with 14 bases in between. The V gene's germline CDR1 is LGHNA and CDR2 YNFKEQ. The CDR3 is made up of 14 amino acids. The CDR3 DNA sequence: TGTGCCAGCAGCCAAAAACTGGGACGGCGTGGCTACACCTTC. Protein sequence: CASSQKLGRRGYTF.

Notes on this clonotype: Being one base from a much bigger clone, this may be a read error. The rearrangement uses TRBV6-5 and TRBJ1-1; D is uncertain. The CDR3 totals 14 residues. In germline, CDR1 is MNHEY, CDR2 SVGAGI. Trimming left V 5 bases short and J 4 bases short, with 14 bases between. The DNA of the CDR3 is TGTGCCAGCAGTCGCTCCGGGTCAACCACTGAAGCTTTCTTT. Translating it yields CASSRSGSTTEAFF.

Details on this clonotype: Being one base from a much bigger clone, this may be a read error. The J gene is TRBJ1-2, the V gene TRBV29-1, with D perhaps TRBD1 (6 bases). Germline V gives CDR1 SQVTM, CDR2 ANQGSEA. Trimming pared 5 bases from V and 4 bases from J, leaving 20 bases between. The CDR3 runs to 15 residues. The CDR3 nucleotides are TGCAGCGTTCCGACGGGACATGGTAGGAGCTATGGCTACACCTTC. Encoded protein: CSVPTGHGRSYGYTF.

This clonotype came up many times. The rearrangement links TRBV11-3 to TRBJ1-3; tentative D call: TRBD1 (5 bases). Trimming shortened V by 5 bases and J by 4 bases, and 6 bases separated the two germline ends. The CDR3 is made up of 12 amino acids. Germline V CDR1 and CDR2: SGHNT, YENEEA. The CDR3 nucleotides are TGTGCCAGCAGCGGGGGAGGAAACACCATATATTTT. This codes for CASSGGGNTIYF.

The chain joins TRBV5-6 to TRBJ2-1; no clear D. The germline gives CDR1 SGHDT, CDR2 YYEEEE. The V end lost 0 bases, the J end lost 4 bases, and 5 bases lay between the germline ends. This CDR3 contains 13 residues. The CDR3 here is CASSLANYNEQFF. For the CDR3, the DNA is TGTGCCAGCAGCTTGGCAAATTACAATGAGCAGTTCTTC.